This T cell receptor (beta chain) originates from a study of Ad26.COV2.S vaccination and SARS-CoV-2 variants. Study-level information: COV1001, an Ad26.COV2.S trial, supplied this vaccine-arm donor.

As for treatment: 19 received Ad26.COV2.S at low or high dose, single or two shots; roughly five received placebo; per-sample allocation not given. The investigators took samples on day 63 after the first vaccine or placebo injection. Study-wide results and limits: In TCR breadth and depth analyses, total T cell responses may have been underestimated. Across vaccine and placebo recipients, the breadth of non-spike TCRs was similar.

Turning to this clone: Its antigen is currently unknown.

CDR1 is SGHRS, CDR2 YFSETQ, per germline. The CDR3 is 14 amino acids. Trimming shortened V by 5 bases and J by 4 bases, and 14 bases separated the two germline ends. The repertoire was sequenced with immunoSEQ multiplex PCR; TCRdb's copy has only in-frame clones and lacks some. The table has about 350,000 clones, 88% seen once; the top ten hold around 6.6%. This TCR was recovered from a person between 18 and 59 years old who received the Ad26.COV2.S COVID-19 vaccine or a placebo. This specimen was peripheral blood, taken in a trial of Ad26.COV2.S vaccine versus placebo. This chain joins TRBV5-1 and TRBJ2-3, with a weak D call TRBD2 (6 bases). The DNA for the CDR3 is TGCGCCAGCAGTTCCGGGACTTCACCAGATACGCAGTATTTT. It yields the protein CASSSGTSPDTQYF.